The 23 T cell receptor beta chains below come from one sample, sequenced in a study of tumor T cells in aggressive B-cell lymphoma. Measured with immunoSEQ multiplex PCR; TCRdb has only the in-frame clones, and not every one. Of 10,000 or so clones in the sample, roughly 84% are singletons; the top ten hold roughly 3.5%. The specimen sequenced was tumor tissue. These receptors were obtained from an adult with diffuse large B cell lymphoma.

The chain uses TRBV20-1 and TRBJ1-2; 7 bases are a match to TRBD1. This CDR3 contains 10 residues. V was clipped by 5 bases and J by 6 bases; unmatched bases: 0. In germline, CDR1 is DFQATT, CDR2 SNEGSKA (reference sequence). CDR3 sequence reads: CSAGTDGYTF. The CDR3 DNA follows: TGCAGTGCTGGGACAGATGGCTACACCTTC.

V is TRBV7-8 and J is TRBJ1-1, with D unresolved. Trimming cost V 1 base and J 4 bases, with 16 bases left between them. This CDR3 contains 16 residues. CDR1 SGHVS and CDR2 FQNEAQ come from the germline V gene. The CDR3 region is CASSLVEADVSTEAFF. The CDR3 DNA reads TGTGCCAGCAGCTTAGTTGAAGCGGATGTGAGCACTGAAGCTTTCTTT.

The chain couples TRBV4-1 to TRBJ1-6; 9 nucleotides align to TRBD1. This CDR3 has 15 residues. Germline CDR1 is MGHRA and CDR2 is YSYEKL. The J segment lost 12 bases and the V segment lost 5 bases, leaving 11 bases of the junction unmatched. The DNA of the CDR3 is TGCGCCAGCAGCTTACCGGGACAGGGATTCGGACCCCTCCACTTT. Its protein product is CASSLPGQGFGPLHF.

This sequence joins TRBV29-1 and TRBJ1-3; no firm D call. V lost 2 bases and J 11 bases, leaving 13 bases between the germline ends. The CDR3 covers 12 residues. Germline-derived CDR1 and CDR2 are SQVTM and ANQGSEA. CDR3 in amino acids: CSVENPSGSIYF. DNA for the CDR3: TGCAGCGTTGAAAACCCGTCGGGGTCCATATATTTT.

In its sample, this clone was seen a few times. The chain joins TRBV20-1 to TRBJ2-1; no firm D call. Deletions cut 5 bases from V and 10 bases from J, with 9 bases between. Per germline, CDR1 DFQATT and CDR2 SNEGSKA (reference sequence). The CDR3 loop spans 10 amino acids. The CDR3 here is CSAGLNEQFF. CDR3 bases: TGCAGTGCTGGCCTTAACGAGCAGTTCTTC.

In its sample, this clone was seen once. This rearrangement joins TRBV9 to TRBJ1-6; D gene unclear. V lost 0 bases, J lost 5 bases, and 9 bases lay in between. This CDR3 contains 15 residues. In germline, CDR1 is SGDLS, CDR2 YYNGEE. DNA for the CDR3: TGTGCCAGCAGCGTAGGAGGGCTGGATAATTCACCCCTCCACTTT. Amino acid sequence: CASSVGGLDNSPLHF.

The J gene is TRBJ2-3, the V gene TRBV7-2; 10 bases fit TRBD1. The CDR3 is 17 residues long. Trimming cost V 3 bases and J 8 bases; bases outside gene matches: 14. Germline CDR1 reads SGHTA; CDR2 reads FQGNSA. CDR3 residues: CASSFAATTGGEVTQYF. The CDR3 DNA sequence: TGTGCCAGCAGCTTCGCTGCCACGACAGGGGGCGAGGTTACGCAGTATTTT.

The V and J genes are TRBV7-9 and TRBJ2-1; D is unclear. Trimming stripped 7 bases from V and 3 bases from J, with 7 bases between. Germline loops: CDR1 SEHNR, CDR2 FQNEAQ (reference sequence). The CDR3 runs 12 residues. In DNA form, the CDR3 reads TGTGCCAGCAACTCCAACTACAATGAGCAGTTCTTC. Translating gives CASNSNYNEQFF.

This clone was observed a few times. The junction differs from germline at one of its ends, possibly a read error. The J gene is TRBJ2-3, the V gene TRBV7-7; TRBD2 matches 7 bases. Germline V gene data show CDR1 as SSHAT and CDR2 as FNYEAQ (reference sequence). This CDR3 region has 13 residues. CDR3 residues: CASSLERGDTQYF. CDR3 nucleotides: TGTGCTAGCAGCTTAGAGCGGGGAGATACGCAGTATTTT.

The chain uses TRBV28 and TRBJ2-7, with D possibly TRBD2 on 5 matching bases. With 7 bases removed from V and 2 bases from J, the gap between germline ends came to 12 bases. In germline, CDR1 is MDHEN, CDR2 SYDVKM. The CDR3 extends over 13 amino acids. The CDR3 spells CASIGGSPYEQYF. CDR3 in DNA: TGTGCCAGCATCGGAGGCAGCCCCTACGAGCAGTACTTC.

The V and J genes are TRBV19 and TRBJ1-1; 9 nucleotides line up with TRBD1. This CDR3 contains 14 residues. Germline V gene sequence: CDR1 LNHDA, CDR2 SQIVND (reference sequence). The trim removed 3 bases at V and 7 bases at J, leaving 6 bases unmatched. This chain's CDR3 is CASSIWNRGLEAFF. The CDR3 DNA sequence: TGTGCCAGTAGTATCTGGAACAGGGGGCTTGAAGCTTTCTTT.

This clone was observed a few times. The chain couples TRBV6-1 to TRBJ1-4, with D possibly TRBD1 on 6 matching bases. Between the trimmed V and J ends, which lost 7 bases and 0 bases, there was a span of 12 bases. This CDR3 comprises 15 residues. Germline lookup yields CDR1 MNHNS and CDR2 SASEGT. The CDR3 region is CASNLQGSTNEKLFF. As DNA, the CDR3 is TGTGCCAGCAACCTACAGGGCTCAACTAATGAAAAACTGTTTTTT.

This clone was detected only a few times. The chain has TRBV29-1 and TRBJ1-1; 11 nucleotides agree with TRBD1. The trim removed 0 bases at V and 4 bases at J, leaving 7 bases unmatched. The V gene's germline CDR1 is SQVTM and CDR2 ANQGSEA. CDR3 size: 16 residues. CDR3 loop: CSVEDRDRGSATEAFF. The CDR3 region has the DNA TGCAGCGTTGAAGATAGGGACAGGGGGTCTGCCACTGAAGCTTTCTTT. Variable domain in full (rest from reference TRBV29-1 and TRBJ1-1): SAVISQKPSRDICQRGTSLTIQCQVDSQVTMMFWYRQQPGQSLTLIATANQGSEATYESGFVIDKFPISRPNLTFSTLTVSNMSPEDSSIYLCSVEDRDRGSATEAFFGQGTRLTVV.

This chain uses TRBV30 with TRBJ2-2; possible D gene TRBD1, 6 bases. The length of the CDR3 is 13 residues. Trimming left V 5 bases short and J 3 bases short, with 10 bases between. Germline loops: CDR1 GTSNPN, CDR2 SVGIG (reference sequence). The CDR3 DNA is TGTGCCTGGGGGCAGGGGTACACCGGGGAGCTGTTTTTT. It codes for CAWGQGYTGELFF.

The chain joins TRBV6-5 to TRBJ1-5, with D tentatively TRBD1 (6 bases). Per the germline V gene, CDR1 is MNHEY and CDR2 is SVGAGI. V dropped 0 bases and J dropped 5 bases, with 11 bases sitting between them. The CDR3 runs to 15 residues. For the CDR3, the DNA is TGTGCCAGCAGTTACTCAGGGGGTACCCATCAGCCCCAGCATTTT. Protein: CASSYSGGTHQPQHF.

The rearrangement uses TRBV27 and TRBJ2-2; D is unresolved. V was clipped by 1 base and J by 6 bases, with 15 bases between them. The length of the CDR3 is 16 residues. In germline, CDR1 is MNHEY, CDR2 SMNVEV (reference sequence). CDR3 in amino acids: CASSLFVATRAGELFF. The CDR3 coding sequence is TGTGCCAGCAGTTTATTTGTCGCTACCCGTGCCGGGGAGCTGTTTTTT.

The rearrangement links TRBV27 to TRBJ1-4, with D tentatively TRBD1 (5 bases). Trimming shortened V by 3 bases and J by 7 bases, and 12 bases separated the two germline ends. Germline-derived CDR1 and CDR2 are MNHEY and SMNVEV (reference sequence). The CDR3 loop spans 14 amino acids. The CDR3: CASSFLGEGEKLFF. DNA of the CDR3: TGTGCCAGCAGTTTTCTAGGGGAAGGTGAAAAACTGTTTTTT.

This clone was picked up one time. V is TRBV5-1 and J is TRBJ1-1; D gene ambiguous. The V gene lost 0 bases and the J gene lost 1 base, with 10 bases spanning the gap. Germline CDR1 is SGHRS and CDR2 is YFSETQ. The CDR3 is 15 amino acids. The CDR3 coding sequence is TGCGCCAGCAGCTTGGTGGCCAGGAAGAACACTGAAGCTTTCTTT. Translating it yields CASSLVARKNTEAFF.

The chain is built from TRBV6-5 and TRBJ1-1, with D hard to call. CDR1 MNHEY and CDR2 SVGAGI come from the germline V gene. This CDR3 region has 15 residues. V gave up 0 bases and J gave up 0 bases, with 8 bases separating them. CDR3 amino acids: CASSYSIEVNTEAFF. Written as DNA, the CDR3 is TGTGCCAGCAGTTACTCGATAGAAGTGAACACTGAAGCTTTCTTT.

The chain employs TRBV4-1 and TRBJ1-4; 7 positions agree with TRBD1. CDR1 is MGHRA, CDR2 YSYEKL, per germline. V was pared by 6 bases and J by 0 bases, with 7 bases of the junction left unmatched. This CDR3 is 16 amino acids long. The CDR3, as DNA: TGCGCCAGCAGACGGGTCCAGGGGGCAACTAATGAAAAACTGTTTTTT. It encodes CASRRVQGATNEKLFF.

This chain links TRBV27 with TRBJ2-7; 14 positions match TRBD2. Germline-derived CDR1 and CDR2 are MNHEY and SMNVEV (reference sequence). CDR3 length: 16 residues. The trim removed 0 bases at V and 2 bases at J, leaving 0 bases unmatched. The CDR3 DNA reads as TGTGCCAGCAGTTTATCGGGACTAGCGGGGGCCTACGAGCAGTACTTC. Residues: CASSLSGLAGAYEQYF.

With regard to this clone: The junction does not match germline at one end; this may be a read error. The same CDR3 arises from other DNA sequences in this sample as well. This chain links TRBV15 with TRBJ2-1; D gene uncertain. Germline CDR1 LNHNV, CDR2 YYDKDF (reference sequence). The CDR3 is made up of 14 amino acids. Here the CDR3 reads CATSRGLEPNEQFF. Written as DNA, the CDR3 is TGCGCCACCAGCAGAGGATTAGAGCCCAATGAGCAGTTCTTC.

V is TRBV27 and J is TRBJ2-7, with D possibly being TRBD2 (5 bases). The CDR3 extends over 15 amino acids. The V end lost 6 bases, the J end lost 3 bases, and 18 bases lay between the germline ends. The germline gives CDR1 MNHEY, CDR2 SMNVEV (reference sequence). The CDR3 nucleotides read TGTGCCAGCAGACCAACAGCAATCGCGGGCTACGAGCAGTACTTC. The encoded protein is CASRPTAIAGYEQYF.